Described below is a single TCR beta chain sequence and its context. Its antigen is undetermined. CDR3 length: 16 residues. In germline, CDR1 is LNHDA, CDR2 SQIVND (reference sequence). V was trimmed by 8 bases and J by 2 bases, leaving 16 bases between them. The sample comes from a study of shared clonotypes between healthy human individuals. Overall study results and limits: It was the non-shared clonotypes that had lower generation probabilities than clonotypes shared by all four donors.

The authors loaded 200 ng DNA, 30,000 to 35,000 T cell genomes, into sorted-subset replicate PCRs. The table came from immunoSEQ multiplex PCR; TCRdb's copy has only in-frame clones and leaves some out. The repertoire holds 650,000 to 800,000 clones, with around 70% as singletons. The origin of this receptor is a woman aged 25-40 years in good health. V is TRBV19 and J is TRBJ2-6; D might be TRBD1 (6 bases). The source material was memory CD4+ T cells sorted from blood. Documented subset: CD45RA-negative fraction. Written as DNA, the CDR3 is TGTGCCAGTGTTCGACACAGGGTGCCTGGGGCCAACGTCCTGACTTTC. As protein: CASVRHRVPGANVLTF.